This TCR beta chain was recovered during a study of T cell responses to AZD1222 COVID-19 vaccine. The study, taken as a whole, reports: The sample set comprised mostly white British donors with more females, and clonal diversity was possibly underestimated. The repertoires were collected only after the peak T cell response.

For this clone: Its antigen is not identified.

Generated by immunoSEQ multiplex PCR, the TCRdb table keeps only in-frame clones and is missing some. The profile covers 85,000 to 90,000 clones, with about 89% appearing a single time and approximately 5.2% taken by the ten largest. CDR1 is SGHAT, CDR2 FQNNGV, per germline. The CDR3 runs to 14 residues. Trimming removed 2 bases from V and 7 bases from J; junction bases left unmatched: 5. The sequence came from an adult who received the AZD1222 COVID-19 vaccine. Sequencing was performed on peripheral blood, taken 28 days after the second AZD1222 dose. The chain recombines TRBV11-2 with TRBJ1-5; 7 nucleotides agree with TRBD1. The CDR3 DNA is TGTGCCAGCAGCTTATCTCCAGGGGGGCAGCCCCAGCATTTT. This translates into CASSLSPGGQPQHF.